This T cell receptor beta chain was profiled in a study of T cells in Graves' hyperthyroidism and ophthalmopathy (dated by TCRdb to between 2018 and 2020). Broadly, across the study: Peripheral blood was collected at initial diagnosis, before any treatment. Thyroid tissue and blood T-cell repertoires from several Graves' hyperthyroidism patients were also compared in the study. The paper reports TCR Vbeta CDR3 sequencing of about 140 peripheral blood samples: approximately 41 ophthalmopathy, around 80 hyperthyroidism and some 17 progressor patients. After sampling, hyperthyroidism patients received methimazole starting at 30 mg daily, and ophthalmopathy patients received high-dose intravenous methylprednisolone. To identify distinguishing TCR V-J signatures, a discovery cohort of about 100 patients was used, comprising 40 to 45 with Graves' ophthalmopathy and around 60 with stable Graves' hyperthyroidism. The 90 to 100 discovery patients were randomly divided into training and test sets at a 7:3 ratio. Prospective prediction of ophthalmopathy was tested in an independent validation cohort of fewer than 20 hyperthyroidism patients and 15 to 17 patients who later progressed to ophthalmopathy. General conclusions and limits of the study: In cross-validation, a model built on a 13 V-J signature told ophthalmopathy apart from stable hyperthyroidism with 85% to 90% sensitivity and approximately 81% specificity, and in testing the same model reached 80%/75%. Most expanded thyroid clonotypes (frequency above 0.001) were also found in blood, which suggests that blood repertoires may mirror thyroid immune responses. No statistical method was used to fix the sample size in advance, and group allocation was not hidden from the investigators. In validation, the model predicted progression to ophthalmopathy a median of roughly 6.2 months before onset, with over 55% sensitivity and almost 75% specificity.

The V end gives up 2 bases and the J end 4 bases, leaving 8 bases in the junction not matched to a gene. The CDR3 contains 16 residues, cysteine and phenylalanine counted. This entry keeps only the CDR3 DNA: 48 bases, framed from base 1. CDR1 and CDR2, looked up from the germline V gene, are SGHDN and FVKESK. The TCR beta CDR3 regions were amplified from the RNA transcripts. The first round of RT-PCR for the TCR CDR3 was performed with the HTBI primer set and the Qiagen OneStep RT-PCR kit. Libraries were constructed in a second round of multiplex PCR, after which size selection and purification were performed. Libraries were sequenced paired-end with 100 bp reads on an Illumina HiSeq2000. As for the authors' bioinformatics: Raw data were processed with SOAPnuke, discarding reads with adapters, uncalled bases, mean Phred below 15, or no exact constant-primer or identifier match. COPE v1.2.5 was used to merge high-quality paired reads, and clonotypes were defined as unique nucleotide sequences. MiTCR v1.1 was used to align clonotypes to the IMGT TRBV, TRBD and TRBJ reference segments. The analysis included only V-J combinations with a frequency above 0.0001, which together covered about 99% of the repertoires. The TCS score was defined as the ratio of F50 (clonal expansion) to E x V (chaos), calculated using BLOSUM62-based TCRdist between CDR3 peptides within each V-J. Welch's t-statistics and random forest reduced 514 V-J features to 13, which were used in a naive Bayes classifier (R e1071). The public sequencing data were trimmed at Q25 with fastp and processed into clonotypes with MiXCR by TCRdb, which kept only in-frame beta chains. Each CDR3 protein gets just one entry, which takes the most common genes and DNA from the rows behind it. It is TCRdb's table, rather than the study itself, that gives the V and J calls and clone size. The sample profile shows approximately 370,000 distinct CDR3 sequences; about a sixth of them were found once. Jointly, the top ten make up roughly 35% of the sample.

Hyperthyroidism patients were newly diagnosed, had a disease duration of under 2 months, and were aged 18 to 65 years. The study excluded patients with uncontrolled infections, other autoimmune diseases, pregnancy or lactation. Diagnoses relied on clinical symptoms, serum thyroxine and TRAb, thyroid ultrasound and orbital computed tomography. Blood from progressor patients was drawn when they were first diagnosed with hyperthyroidism, before any ophthalmopathy symptoms appeared. Ficoll-Paque density gradient centrifugation was used to isolate PBMCs from approximately 10 ml of fresh peripheral blood. Patients classed as progressors first received a Graves' hyperthyroidism diagnosis and then went on to develop ophthalmopathy during follow-up. Total RNA was extracted using Trizol reagent, and RNA quality was assessed on an Agilent 2100 Bioanalyzer. This clonotype was detected many times. The specificity of this receptor is unknown. One base away there is no much larger clone; base qualities are not given.

The sample taken for sequencing was blood. The chain is made from TRBV14 and TRBJ2-1, with TRBD1 identical over 7 junction bases. The sequence was obtained from a woman between 25 and 40 years old with Graves' hyperthyroidism that later progressed to Graves' ophthalmopathy. The CDR3 reads CASSQTRDSYYNEQFF. DNA sequence: TGTGCCAGCAGCCAAACCCGGGACAGTTATTACAATGAGCAGTTCTTC. The CDR3 plus the reference TRBV14 and TRBJ2-1 genes for the other parts give the full variable domain: EAGVTQFPSHSVIEKGQTVTLRCDPISGHDNLYWYRRVMGKEIKFLLHFVKESKQDESGMPNNRFLAERTGGTYSTLKVQPAELEDSGVYFCASSQTRDSYYNEQFFGPGTRLTVL.